The 14 T cell receptor beta chains below come from one sample, sequenced in a study of metastatic and nonmetastatic thyroid tumors. TCRdb reprocessed the PCR reads via MiXCR. Of about 69,000 clones in the sample, approximately 14% were seen once. The entire patient cohort was treatment-naive prior to thyroid surgery. The sequenced sample was blood. The receptors originated from a male donor with papillary thyroid cancer or a benign thyroid nodule (not recorded which). Some clones in this sample may be carry-over from other donors' samples.

Comment on this clone: A much larger clone differs from this one at a single base, so this may be a read error. Other nucleotide sequences from this sample produce the same CDR3. The genes are TRBV19 and TRBJ2-2; D gene uncertain. This CDR3 contains 12 residues. V shed 8 bases and J shed 6 bases, with 10 bases lying between them. CDR1 is LNHDA and CDR2 is SQIVND in the germline V gene (reference sequence). CDR3 sequence: CASGLYSGELFF. The CDR3 DNA reads TGTGCCAGTGGGCTTTATTCCGGGGAGCTGTTTTTT. Complete variable domain (other parts from reference TRBV19 and TRBJ2-2): DGGITQSPKYLFRKEGQNVTLSCEQNLNHDAMYWYRQDPGQGLRLIYYSQIVNDFQKGDIAEGYSVSREKKESFPLTVTSAQKNPTAFYLCASGLYSGELFFGEGSRLTVL.

This clone was seen at least ten times. This chain links TRBV4-1 with TRBJ1-6; 7 bases are a match to TRBD1. Germline V gene data show CDR1 as MGHRA and CDR2 as YSYEKL. The CDR3 covers 17 residues. The V segment lost 2 bases and the J segment 2 bases; nucleotides outside the gene matches: 6. This CDR3 is CASSQYGTVTYNSPLHF. CDR3 DNA: TGCGCCAGCAGCCAATACGGGACAGTAACCTATAATTCACCCCTCCACTTT.

This clone was seen ten or more times. This sequence joins TRBV2 and TRBJ2-4, with D possibly matching TRBD2 (7 bases). The V end was cut by 1 base, the J end by 8 bases, with 15 bases between. Germline V gives CDR1 SNHLY, CDR2 FYNNEI. The CDR3 is 15 amino acids. This CDR3 is CASSEEQGRGDIQYF. For the CDR3, the DNA is TGTGCCAGCAGTGAAGAGCAGGGGAGGGGCGACATTCAGTACTTC.

This clone has a count of ten or more. The same CDR3 arises from other DNA sequences in this sample as well. The chain combines TRBV5-5 with TRBJ2-1; 14 bases are shared with TRBD2. After removal of 4 bases from V and 10 bases from J, the junction contained 7 bases not matched to a gene. The CDR3 sequence is 15 residues long. CDR1 SGHKS and CDR2 YYEKEE come from the germline V gene (reference sequence). As DNA, the CDR3 is TGTGCCAGCAGCATAGGACTAGCGGGAGGATTGGAGCAGTTCTTC. Translation: CASSIGLAGGLEQFF.

This clone was detected many times. The chain recombines TRBV6-1 with TRBJ1-2; 9 bases agree with TRBD1. The length of the CDR3 is 15 residues. With 4 bases clipped from V and 6 bases from J, the junction kept 9 bases outside the gene matches. The germline gives CDR1 MNHNS, CDR2 SASEGT. The CDR3 loop is CASSVHTGGVDGYTF. The CDR3 nucleotides are TGTGCCAGCAGTGTCCATACAGGGGGCGTCGATGGCTACACCTTC.

This clone came up many times. This chain uses TRBV6-6 with TRBJ1-5, with a tentative D call TRBD1 (5 bases). This CDR3 has 16 residues. Germline V gene sequence: CDR1 MNHNY, CDR2 SVGAGI (reference sequence). Trimming took 3 bases from V and 3 from J, leaving 15 bases between them. This CDR3 is CASSYFFSGNNQPQHF. CDR3 bases: TGTGCCAGCAGTTATTTTTTTTCAGGGAACAATCAGCCCCAGCATTTT.

This clone was counted at least ten times. Additional DNA sequences in this sample encode the identical CDR3. V is TRBV18 and J is TRBJ2-2; D not resolved. The germline V gene has CDR1 KGHSH and CDR2 LQKENI. V lost 5 bases to trimming and J lost 2 bases, with 6 bases between them. The CDR3 is 13 residues long. The CDR3 region has the DNA TGTGCCAGCTCATTGGGAAACACCGGGGAGCTGTTTTTT. Translating gives CASSLGNTGELFF.

This clone was observed many times. The CDR3 sequence: CASSQGDRAYNEQFF. CDR3 bases: TGCGCCAGCAGCCAAGGGGACAGAGCCTACAATGAGCAGTTCTTC. The rearrangement links TRBV4-1 to TRBJ2-1; 7 bases match TRBD1. The ends lost 1 base at V and 2 bases at J; junction bases unmatched: 2. This CDR3 is built from 15 residues. CDR1 and CDR2 (germline): MGHRA, YSYEKL.

The chain links TRBV6-1 to TRBJ1-1, with a tentative D call TRBD1 (5 bases). There are 14 residues in the CDR3. CDR1 and CDR2 (germline): MNHNS, SASEGT. V was cut by 5 bases and J by 7 bases, with 17 bases left in between. CDR3: CASSSPSRGYEAFF. The CDR3 DNA follows: TGTGCCAGCAGTTCACCCTCACGGGGCTATGAAGCTTTCTTT.

This clone was counted only a few times. The genes are TRBV20-1 and TRBJ1-2; D might be TRBD1 (6 bases). The germline V gene encodes CDR1 DFQATT and CDR2 SNEGSKA (reference sequence). Trimming shortened V by 1 base and J by 7 bases, and 19 bases separated the two germline ends. CDR3 size: 15 residues. CDR3 loop: CSARGGRTGQSGYTF. Written as DNA, the CDR3 is TGCAGTGCTAGAGGCGGAAGAACAGGGCAAAGTGGCTACACCTTC.

This clone showed up many times. The chain is built from TRBV7-2 and TRBJ1-2; 8 nucleotides align to TRBD1. V trimming: 5 bases; J trimming: 4 bases; junction bases outside the gene matches: 9. Germline V gene sequence: CDR1 SGHTA, CDR2 FQGNSA. The CDR3 consists of 15 residues. In DNA form, the CDR3 reads TGTGCCAGCAGCCCCACGGCGACAGGGGCCTATGGCTACACCTTC. This sequence encodes CASSPTATGAYGYTF.

The genes are TRBV20-1 and TRBJ2-7; tentatively, D is TRBD1 (6 bases). The V end lost 6 bases, the J end lost 10 bases, and 25 bases lay between the germline ends. The CDR3 covers 14 residues. Per the germline V gene, CDR1 is DFQATT and CDR2 is SNEGSKA (reference sequence). CDR3 amino acids: CSAQDSRSSYYQYV. CDR3 in DNA: TGCAGTGCCCAGGACAGTAGGAGCTCCTACTATCAGTACGTC.

As regards this clone: At one of its ends the junction is not consistent with the germline gene, which may arise from a read error. The V gene is TRBV7-7, the J gene TRBJ2-1, with D possibly matching TRBD1 (6 bases). Germline lookup yields CDR1 SSHAT and CDR2 FNYEAQ (reference sequence). This CDR3 is built from 15 residues. The CDR3 sequence: CASSPGTSTYNEQFF. CDR3 in DNA: TGTGCTAGCAGCCCCGGGACATCGACCTACAATGAGCAGTTCTTC.

This clone counts as medium-sized. The chain links TRBV6-2 or TRBV6-3 to TRBJ2-3, with 10 bases matching TRBD2. This CDR3 has 17 residues. Germline loops: CDR1 MNHEY, CDR2 SVGEGT. V trimming: 6 bases; J trimming: 6 bases; junction bases outside the gene matches: 15. This chain's CDR3 is CASSTFLVAGGFDTQYF. The DNA for the CDR3 is TGTGCCAGCAGCACTTTTCTGGTAGCGGGGGGATTTGATACGCAGTATTTT.